This TCR beta chain originates from a study of response to subunit inactivated influenza vaccine (dated 2018 in TCRdb). Notes on the research overall: To follow how T cells responded to a trivalent subunit inactivated influenza vaccine, the researchers relied on deep quantitative profiling of the T cell receptor repertoire. Study-level results and caveats: It was suggested by the authors that each seasonal influenza vaccination may recruit only a limited number of new T cells.

The protocol used for the library was RT-PCR. The sequencer listed for this sample is Illumina HiSeq 2500. TCRdb reprocessed the public reads (quality trimming at Q25 with fastp, clone calling with MiXCR) and kept in-frame beta chains. Each CDR3 protein appears once, grouped with its most common genes and DNA. The table for this sample lists 450,000 to 600,000 distinct CDR3 sequences; approximately 7.1% of them were counted only once. The ten top clones hold roughly 13% of the sample. CDR1 and CDR2 are read off the germline V gene as SGDLS and YYNGEE. The CDR3 sequence holds 15 residues, the cysteine and phenylalanine included. The DNA shown is the 45-base CDR3, in frame from base 1. Trimming leaves V shorter by 0 bases and J shorter by 4 bases, with the junction holding 5 bases beyond the gene matches. This clonotype appeared a few times. Its specific antigen is unknown. One base away there is no much larger clone; base qualities are not given.

The clonotype originates from a man aged 50-75 years who received an inactivated influenza vaccine. Donor details come from another sample of the same person, matched by shared clones. This specimen consisted of PBMCs from blood, obtained around 25 months after vaccination. The rearrangement combines TRBV9 with TRBJ1-1, and 8 junctional nucleotides match TRBD1. The CDR3 reads as follows: CASSVVTGGVTEAFF. The base sequence is TGTGCCAGCAGCGTAGTTACAGGGGGTGTCACTGAAGCTTTCTTT.